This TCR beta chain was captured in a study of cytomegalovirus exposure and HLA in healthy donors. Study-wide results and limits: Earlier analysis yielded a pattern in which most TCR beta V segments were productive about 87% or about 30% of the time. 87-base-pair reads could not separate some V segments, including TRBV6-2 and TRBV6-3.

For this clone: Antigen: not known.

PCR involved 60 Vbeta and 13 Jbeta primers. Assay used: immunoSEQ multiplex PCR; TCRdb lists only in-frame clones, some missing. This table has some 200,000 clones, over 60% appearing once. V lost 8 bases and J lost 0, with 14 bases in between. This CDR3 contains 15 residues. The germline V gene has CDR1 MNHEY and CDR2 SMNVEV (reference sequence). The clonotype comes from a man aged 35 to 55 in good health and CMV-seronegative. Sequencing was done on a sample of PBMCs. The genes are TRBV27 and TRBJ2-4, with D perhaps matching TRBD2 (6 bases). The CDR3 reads CASGRFDLAKNIQYF. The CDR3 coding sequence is TGTGCCAGCGGGAGGTTTGATCTAGCCAAAAACATTCAGTACTTC.